This TCR beta chain is drawn from a study of blood T cell repertoires in COVID-19. Study context: COVID-19 samples from acute and convalescent phases originated in the United States, Italy and Spain. The cDNA or gDNA used as material had been derived from T cells, B-cell-depleted T cells, or PBMCs.

Under the authors' procedure: Amplification of reference gene primers provided the estimated nucleated cell counts. Sequencing used immunoSEQ multiplex PCR; TCRdb keeps in-frame clones, though not all of them. V and J calls and clone size are as listed in that table; D and trimming were resolved from the DNA. The table shows hundreds of thousands of clones, with 84% occurring only once. The clonotype originates from an elderly woman with active or convalescent COVID-19. The sample comprised peripheral blood.

Here the CDR3 DNA reads TGTGCCAGCAGTCGTTCGGCAGGCCGAGCTAACTATGGCTACACCTTC. Amino acid sequence: CASSRSAGRANYGYTF. This sequence joins TRBV6-2 or TRBV6-3 and TRBJ1-2; the D is unclear. The germline V gene encodes CDR1 MNHEY and CDR2 SVGEGT. V shed 5 bases and J shed 0 bases, with 16 bases lying between them. The CDR3 runs 16 residues.